This is a list of T cell receptor beta chains from one sample in a study of OX40 agonist ivuxolimab in advanced cancers. This table comes from immunoSEQ multiplex PCR, and its TCRdb copy is limited to in-frame clones, with some not included. Seen here are about 50,000 clones, about 88% observed once, and the top ten hold approximately 0.97%. This sample comprised CD4+ or CD8+ T cells sorted from blood, obtained in a trial of the OX40 agonist ivuxolimab. Receptors were obtained from an adult with an advanced solid tumor such as melanoma, head and neck, liver or kidney cancer. CDR3s include the opening cysteine and the closing phenylalanine or tryptophan. The D gene is left open where the match is weak. Clone size is shown for a subset of rows, as once, few, many or a class of expanded clone.

V,J,D,size,CDR3,DNA
TRBV4-3,TRBJ1-2,-,-,CASSQDLRPYGYTF,TGCGCCAGCAGCCAAGATTTAAGGCCCTATGGCTACACCTTC
TRBV7-2,TRBJ1-5,-,-,CASSFSEQPQHF,TGTGCCAGCAGCTTTTCTGAACAGCCCCAGCATTTT
TRBV7-8,TRBJ1-5,TRBD1,-,CASSPGTAGNQPQHF,TGTGCCAGCAGCCCCGGGACAGCTGGCAATCAGCCCCAGCATTTT
TRBV19,TRBJ2-7,-,-,CASSSRVSYEQYF,TGTGCCAGCTCTAGCAGGGTGTCCTACGAGCAGTACTTC
TRBV5-1,TRBJ2-5,TRBD2,-,CASSPLAAGGETQYF,TGCGCCAGCAGCCCTCTAGCGGCCGGCGGAGAGACCCAGTACTTC
TRBV10-3,TRBJ2-1,TRBD2,few,CAISEITGGYNEQFF,TGTGCCATCAGTGAAATAACGGGAGGATACAATGAGCAGTTCTTC
TRBV28,TRBJ1-1,TRBD1,-,CASRSAGTGLNTEAFF,TGTGCCAGCAGGTCCGCCGGGACAGGGTTGAACACTGAAGCTTTCTTT
TRBV7-2,TRBJ2-5,TRBD2,-,CASSSAGGTQYF,TGTGCCAGCAGCTCCGCGGGGGGGACCCAGTACTTC
TRBV5-1,TRBJ2-7,-,-,CARERVASYEQYF,TGCGCCAGGGAGCGGGTCGCTTCCTACGAGCAGTACTTC
TRBV11-1,TRBJ1-5,-,-,CASSFGREIYSNQPQHF,TGTGCCAGCAGCTTTGGGAGAGAGATTTATAGCAATCAGCCCCAGCATTTT
TRBV7-2,TRBJ2-7,-,-,CASSLVGQTYEQYF,TGTGCCAGCAGCTTAGTCGGACAGACCTACGAGCAGTACTTC
TRBV6-5,TRBJ1-4,-,-,CASSAGHSNEKLFF,TGTGCCAGCAGCGCAGGACACTCTAATGAAAAACTGTTTTTT
TRBV5-6,TRBJ2-7,TRBD1,-,CASSTGMDEQYF,TGTGCCAGCTCGACAGGGATGGACGAGCAGTACTTC
TRBV11-3,TRBJ2-3,TRBD2,-,CASSLDSTSGSADTQYF,TGTGCCAGCAGCTTAGATTCGACTAGCGGGAGTGCGGATACGCAGTATTTT
TRBV28,TRBJ2-2,-,-,CASSGNTGELFF,TGTGCCAGCAGTGGGAACACCGGGGAGCTGTTTTTT
TRBV14,TRBJ2-4,TRBD1,-,CASSQEAGQGKLAKNIQYF,TGTGCCAGCAGCCAAGAGGCGGGACAGGGGAAACTAGCCAAAAACATTCAGTACTTC
TRBV27,TRBJ1-1,-,-,CASSLNGLNTEAFF,TGTGCCAGCAGTTTAAACGGCTTGAACACTGAAGCTTTCTTT
TRBV7-3,TRBJ2-1,-,-,CASSLGGKSYNEQFF,TGTGCCAGCAGCTTAGGGGGAAAATCCTACAATGAGCAGTTCTTC
TRBV7-2,TRBJ2-3,TRBD2,-,CASRRETGTDTQYF,TGTGCCAGCCGGCGGGAGACTGGCACAGATACGCAGTATTTT
TRBV28,TRBJ2-7,-,-,CASSFSDAGLGEQYF,TGTGCCAGCAGTTTTTCGGATGCGGGCCTGGGTGAGCAGTACTTC
TRBV7-7,TRBJ2-5,TRBD1,-,CASSPDRGRETQYF,TGTGCTAGCAGTCCGGACAGGGGAAGAGAGACCCAGTACTTC
TRBV7-2,TRBJ1-2,TRBD1,-,CASSQTTGGRYGYTF,TGTGCCAGCAGCCAAACAACAGGGGGCAGGTATGGCTACACCTTC
TRBV7-7,TRBJ2-1,TRBD1,-,CASSRLGQGNNEQFF,TGTGCTAGCAGCCGGTTGGGACAGGGAAACAATGAGCAGTTCTTC
TRBV28,TRBJ1-5,-,once,CASSLDFSNQPQHF,TGTGCCAGCAGTTTGGATTTTAGCAATCAGCCCCAGCATTTT
TRBV10-3,TRBJ1-2,TRBD1,-,CAISDGDRAGYGYTF,TGTGCCATCAGTGATGGAGACAGGGCTGGATATGGCTACACCTTC
TRBV7-3,TRBJ2-2,-,-,CASSPRNGNTGELFF,TGTGCCAGCAGCCCACGTAACGGGAACACCGGGGAGCTGTTTTTT
TRBV30,TRBJ2-7,-,once,CAWSGTSLGEQYF,TGTGCCTGGAGCGGTACTAGCCTCGGCGAGCAGTACTTC
TRBV7-8,TRBJ2-1,TRBD2,once,CASSPRASGGEQFF,TGTGCCAGCAGCCCCCGGGCTAGCGGGGGTGAGCAGTTCTTC
TRBV5-6,TRBJ1-2,-,-,CASSLRQISYTF,TGTGCCAGCAGCTTGCGGCAGATAAGCTACACCTTC
TRBV11-3,TRBJ2-1,TRBD1,-,CASSPGQGYNEQFF,TGTGCCAGCAGCCCGGGACAGGGCTACAATGAGCAGTTCTTC
TRBV7-2,TRBJ2-7,TRBD1,-,CASSPRDRGHYEQYF,TGTGCCAGCAGCCCCCGTGACAGGGGGCACTACGAGCAGTACTTC
TRBV4-3,TRBJ1-6,-,-,CASSQVINSPLHF,TGCGCCAGCAGCCAAGTGATTAATTCACCCCTCCACTTT
TRBV19,TRBJ2-2,-,-,CASSIEPHTGELFF,TGTGCCAGTAGTATTGAACCCCACACCGGGGAGCTGTTTTTT
TRBV7-2,TRBJ1-1,TRBD1,-,CASSFGQAPEAFF,TGTGCCAGCAGCTTCGGACAGGCCCCTGAAGCTTTCTTT
TRBV27,TRBJ2-5,-,-,CASSGWGQETQYF,TGTGCCAGCAGTGGATGGGGCCAAGAGACCCAGTACTTC
TRBV9,TRBJ1-4,-,-,CASSSPMGGGEKLFF,TGTGCCAGCAGCTCCCCGATGGGGGGAGGTGAAAAACTGTTTTTT
TRBV2,TRBJ2-1,TRBD2,-,CASSEGGLAGANEQFF,TGTGCCAGCAGTGAAGGAGGACTAGCGGGAGCCAATGAGCAGTTCTTC
TRBV7-2,TRBJ2-1,-,-,CASSYRTGGINEQFF,TGTGCCAGCAGCTACCGGACAGGAGGGATTAATGAGCAGTTCTTC
TRBV9,TRBJ1-2,-,-,CASSVDGRADGYTF,TGTGCCAGCAGCGTAGATGGCAGGGCGGATGGCTACACCTTC
TRBV4-2,TRBJ2-5,-,once,CASSQDREETQYF,TGTGCCAGCAGCCAAGACAGGGAAGAGACCCAGTACTTC
TRBV30,TRBJ1-2,-,-,CAWSVPGVPYGYTF,TGTGCCTGGAGTGTACCGGGGGTTCCCTATGGCTACACCTTC
TRBV14,TRBJ1-3,-,-,CASSQGTGTVAGNTIYF,TGTGCCAGCAGCCAAGGGACGGGTACGGTGGCTGGAAACACCATATATTTT